A single TCR beta chain is shown here with its context. Its specificity is not known. This specimen comes from a study of cytomegalovirus exposure and HLA in healthy donors. Study-wide results and caveats: The authors assumed roughly uniform sequencing depth across donors for presence/absence analyses. A later analysis reportedly found that, within productive TCRs, an Asian-associated ancestry cluster had fewer N-insertions than the mean observed across the approximately 600 donors. Several of the most significant clusters appeared, in a later analysis, to be linked to common viral pathogens.

Unrecorded immune exposures were likely, despite nominal health at sampling. Trimming removed 4 bases from V and 0 bases from J; junction bases left unmatched: 8. Germline CDR1 is SGHVS and CDR2 is FNYEAQ. The CDR3 loop spans 16 amino acids. Primers for the PCR totalled 60 Vbeta and 13 Jbeta. Here immunoSEQ multiplex PCR was the method, and the copy in TCRdb shows in-frame clones only, minus some. The sample contains 200,000 to 250,000 clones, approximately 78% of which appear only once. The J gene is TRBJ2-7, the V gene TRBV7-6; 8 nucleotides line up with TRBD2. The specimen was PBMCs. The receptor's source is a woman aged 35 to 49 in good health and CMV-seronegative. CDR3 DNA sequence: TGTGCCAGCAGCTCCCCGGGTCTAGCGGGCTCCTACGAGCAGTACTTC. Translated: CASSSPGLAGSYEQYF.